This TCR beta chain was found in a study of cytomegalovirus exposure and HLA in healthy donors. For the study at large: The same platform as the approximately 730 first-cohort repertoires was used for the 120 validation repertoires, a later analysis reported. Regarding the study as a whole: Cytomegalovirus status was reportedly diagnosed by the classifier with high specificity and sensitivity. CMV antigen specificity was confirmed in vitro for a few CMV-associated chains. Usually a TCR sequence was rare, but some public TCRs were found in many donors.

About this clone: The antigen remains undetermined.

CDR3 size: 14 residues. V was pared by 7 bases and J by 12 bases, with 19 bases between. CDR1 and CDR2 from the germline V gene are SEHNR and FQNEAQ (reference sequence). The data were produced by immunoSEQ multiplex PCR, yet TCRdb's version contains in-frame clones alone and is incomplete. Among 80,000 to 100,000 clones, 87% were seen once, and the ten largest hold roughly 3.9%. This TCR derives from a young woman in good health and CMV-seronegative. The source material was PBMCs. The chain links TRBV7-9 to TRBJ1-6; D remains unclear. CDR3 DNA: TGTGCCAGCACCCTTGAGGGTCCTAATCGACCCCTCCACTTT. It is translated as CASTLEGPNRPLHF.